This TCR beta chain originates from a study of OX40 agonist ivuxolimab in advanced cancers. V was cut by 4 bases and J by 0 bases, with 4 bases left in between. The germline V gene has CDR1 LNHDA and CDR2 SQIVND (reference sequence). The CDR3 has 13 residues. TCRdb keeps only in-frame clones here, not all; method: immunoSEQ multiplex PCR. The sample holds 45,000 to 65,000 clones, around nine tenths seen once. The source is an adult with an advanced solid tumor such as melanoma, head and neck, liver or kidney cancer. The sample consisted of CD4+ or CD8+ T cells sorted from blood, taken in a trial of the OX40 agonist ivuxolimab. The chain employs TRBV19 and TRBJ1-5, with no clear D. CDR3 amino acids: CASSTDSNQPQHF. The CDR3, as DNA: TGTGCCAGTAGTACCGATAGCAATCAGCCCCAGCATTTT.